What follows are 27 T cell receptor beta chains derived from one specimen sequenced in a study of early T cells in non-severe SARS-CoV-2 infection. Each CDR3 protein is one row after TCRdb ran MiXCR on the 5' RACE reads. The table records more than 65,000 distinct CDR3 sequences, roughly 15% of them present only once. The sample taken for sequencing was whole blood. Source of these receptors: an adult who was a healthcare worker with PCR-confirmed SARS-CoV-2 infection or an uninfected control (not recorded which).

This clonotype was found many times. V usage is TRBV5-1 and J usage is TRBJ2-2; a weak D match, TRBD1 (6 bases). The CDR3 is 13 amino acids. CDR1 SGHRS and CDR2 YFSETQ come from the germline V gene. With 4 bases removed from V and 5 bases from J, the gap between germline ends came to 9 bases. The CDR3 protein is CASSVRGTGELFF. CDR3 DNA: TGCGCCAGCAGCGTCAGGGGTACCGGGGAGCTGTTTTTT.

The chain has TRBV4-3 and TRBJ1-2; 7 bases align to TRBD1. The J segment lost 8 bases and the V segment lost 0 bases, leaving 9 bases of the junction unmatched. The CDR3 contains 15 residues. From germline, CDR1 is LGHNA and CDR2 YSLEER. The CDR3 reads CASSQEEGGLGGYTF. The CDR3 coding sequence is TGCGCCAGCAGCCAAGAAGAAGGGGGCTTGGGAGGCTACACCTTC.

This clonotype was observed a handful of times. This chain links TRBV5-1 with TRBJ2-5; tentative D call: TRBD2 (5 bases). Trimming removed 0 bases at V and 5 bases at J, with 11 bases between. CDR1 and CDR2 from the germline V gene are SGHRS and YFSETQ. This CDR3 contains 14 residues. The CDR3 bases are TGCGCCAGCAGCTTGGCATCCGGCGGGGAGACCCAGTACTTC. Its protein product is CASSLASGGETQYF.

This clonotype was seen at least ten times. The chain uses TRBV29-1 and TRBJ2-3, with 10 bases fitting TRBD1. Germline CDR1 reads SQVTM; CDR2 reads ANQGSEA. This CDR3 comprises 16 residues. The V and J ends lost 6 bases and 4 bases, in that order; junction bases with no gene match: 13. CDR3 protein: CSVTPRDRGGADTQYF. CDR3 nucleotide sequence: TGCAGCGTGACCCCCCGGGACAGGGGAGGCGCAGATACGCAGTATTTT.

This clonotype was found a few times. V is TRBV18 and J is TRBJ2-6; D unresolved. In germline, CDR1 is KGHSH, CDR2 LQKENI. Between the trimmed V and J ends, which lost 1 base and 0 bases, there was a span of 10 bases. This CDR3 is 17 amino acids long. CDR3 DNA: TGTGCCAGCTCACCACTCACCGGAAACTCTGGGGCCAACGTCCTGACTTTC. It encodes CASSPLTGNSGANVLTF. The full variable domain, with the rest looked up from reference TRBV18 and TRBJ2-6, is NAGVMQNPRHLVRRRGQEARLRCSPMKGHSHVYWYRQLPEEGLKFMVYLQKENIIDESGMPKERFSAEFPKEGPSILRIQQVVRGDSAAYFCASSPLTGNSGANVLTFGAGSRLTVL.

This clonotype has more than one count but fewer than ten. The gene calls are TRBV4-2 and TRBJ2-3; TRBD1 aligns across 7 bases. After removal of 0 bases from V and 3 bases from J, the junction contained 6 bases not matched to a gene. Germline-derived CDR1 and CDR2 are LGHNA and YNFKEQ. The CDR3 sequence is 16 residues long. CDR3 region: CASSQDRGGGTDTQYF. The CDR3 coding sequence is TGTGCCAGCAGCCAAGATCGAGGGGGCGGGACAGATACGCAGTATTTT.

This clonotype has more than one count but fewer than ten. The chain has TRBV28 and TRBJ1-1; 7 nucleotides align to TRBD1. CDR1 is MDHEN and CDR2 is SYDVKM in the germline V gene. CDR3 length: 13 residues. The DNA for the CDR3 is TGTCCCCGCCGCGAGGGGGCTACATTTGAAGCTTTCTTT. Its translation: CPRREGATFEAFF.

This clonotype came up many times. The gene calls are TRBV20-1 and TRBJ2-1; D uncertain. Germline CDR1 DFQATT, CDR2 SNEGSKA (reference sequence). Trimming stripped 4 bases from V and 7 bases from J, with 11 bases between. This CDR3 spans 12 amino acids. CDR3 coding DNA: TGCAGTGCTACCACACAAGGGAATGAGCAGTTCTTC. Translating it yields CSATTQGNEQFF.

The DNA of the CDR3 is TGCGCCAGCAGCTTGGATGGGGGTACTGAAGCTTTCTTT. Its translation: CASSLDGGTEAFF. V and J are TRBV5-1 and TRBJ1-1; D possibly corresponds to TRBD1 (5 bases). The V gene's germline CDR1 is SGHRS and CDR2 YFSETQ. Trimming took off 0 bases at V and 5 bases at J, with 8 bases between the two ends. The CDR3 is 13 amino acids.

The rearrangement uses TRBV3-1 and TRBJ1-2, with D perhaps TRBD1 (5 bases). Germline V gene data show CDR1 as LGHDT and CDR2 as YNNKEL (reference sequence). V lost 6 bases, J lost 8 bases, and 13 bases lay in between. This CDR3 is 12 amino acids long. CDR3 in amino acids: CASSLQGRGYTF. In DNA form, the CDR3 reads TGTGCCAGCAGTCTTCAGGGTCGCGGCTACACCTTC.

This chain connects TRBV6-6 to TRBJ2-2, with TRBD1 matching over 7 bases. The V segment lost 7 bases and the J segment 1 base; nucleotides outside the gene matches: 6. This CDR3 spans 15 amino acids. Looked up from germline, CDR1 is MNHNY and CDR2 is SVGAGI (reference sequence). CDR3 coding DNA: TGTGCCAGCAACATCGGGACAGAGAACACCGGGGAGCTGTTTTTT. Amino acids: CASNIGTENTGELFF.

This clonotype has a count of ten or more. The genes are TRBV10-2 and TRBJ2-5, with TRBD2 matching over 9 bases. With 4 bases clipped from V and 2 bases from J, the junction kept 11 bases outside the gene matches. Germline V gene sequence: CDR1 WSHSY, CDR2 SAAADI. This CDR3 region has 17 residues. The CDR3 DNA follows: TGCGCCAGCAGTGGGAGTTGGCTAGCGGGGAGACAAGAGACCCAGTACTTC. It codes for CASSGSWLAGRQETQYF.

This clonotype was detected ten times or more. This chain joins TRBV9 and TRBJ2-5, with D possibly TRBD2 on 6 matching bases. V lost 3 bases and J lost 2, with 17 bases in between. CDR1 is SGDLS and CDR2 is YYNGEE in the germline V gene. This CDR3 contains 16 residues. CDR3 region: CASSGGLTGGQETQYF. CDR3 nucleotide sequence: TGTGCCAGCAGCGGAGGGCTTACCGGGGGTCAAGAGACCCAGTACTTC.

This clonotype was detected a few times. The J gene is TRBJ2-3, the V gene TRBV7-2, with TRBD1 matching 7 bases. The length of the CDR3 is 13 residues. The germline CDR1 and CDR2 sequences are SGHTA and FQGNSA. The V gene end was trimmed by 1 base and the J gene end by 7 bases; junction bases not matched to a gene: 2. As DNA, the CDR3 is TGTGCCAGCAGCTTAGACAGGGGAAATACGCAGTATTTT. Protein: CASSLDRGNTQYF. The full variable domain, completed using reference TRBV7-2 and TRBJ2-3, is GAGVSQSPSNKVTEKGKDVELRCDPISGHTALYWYRQSLGQGLEFLIYFQGNSAPDKSGLPSDRFSAERTGGSVSTLTIQRTQQEDSAVYLCASSLDRGNTQYFGPGTRLTVL.

The chain recombines TRBV6-5 with TRBJ2-3; 7 nucleotides line up with TRBD1. Trimming took 0 bases from V and 3 from J; bases not matched to a gene: 6. This CDR3 contains 16 residues. Germline CDR1 reads MNHEY; CDR2 reads SVGAGI. CDR3 sequence: CASSYSSQGQTDTQYF. CDR3 coding DNA: TGTGCCAGCAGTTACTCTTCTCAGGGACAGACAGATACGCAGTATTTT.

This chain connects TRBV10-2 to TRBJ2-5; 10 nucleotides match TRBD1. The J segment lost 5 bases and the V segment lost 5 bases, leaving 5 bases of the junction unmatched. The CDR3 is 14 residues long. Germline V gene sequence: CDR1 WSHSY, CDR2 SAAADI. CDR3 amino acids: CASSWDRGGETQYF. The DNA for the CDR3 is TGCGCCAGCAGTTGGGACAGGGGAGGGGAGACCCAGTACTTC.

This clonotype was recorded a few times. The genes are TRBV28 and TRBJ1-1; the D gene is possibly TRBD1 (5 bases). V was shortened by 5 bases and J by 5 bases, with 15 bases between the two germline ends. Germline V gene lookup returns CDR1 MDHEN and CDR2 SYDVKM. This CDR3 is 14 amino acids long. CDR3 loop: CASSPGGTGTEAFF. The CDR3 DNA reads as TGTGCCAGCAGTCCGGGGGGGACGGGGACTGAAGCTTTCTTT.

This clonotype turned up a few times. For the CDR3, the DNA is TGTGCCAGCAGCCAAGATGGGACTAGCGGGGGAAGCTCCTACGAGCAGTACTTC. Its translation is CASSQDGTSGGSSYEQYF. V usage is TRBV3-1 and J usage is TRBJ2-7, with 14 bases matching TRBD2. Germline V gene data show CDR1 as LGHDT and CDR2 as YNNKEL (reference sequence). J lost 0 bases, V lost 0 bases, and 4 bases had no gene match. This CDR3 contains 18 residues.

This clonotype came up a few times. The chain carries TRBV5-5 and TRBJ1-4; D ambiguous. The CDR3 extends over 16 amino acids. Germline values: CDR1 SGHKS, CDR2 YYEKEE (reference sequence). V lost 0 bases and J 0 bases, leaving 9 bases between the germline ends. CDR3 in amino acids: CASSLVAGATNEKLFF. The DNA of the CDR3 is TGTGCCAGCAGCTTGGTGGCAGGCGCAACTAATGAAAAACTGTTTTTT.

This chain links TRBV6-1 with TRBJ1-5, with 7 bases aligning to TRBD1. The CDR3 has 14 residues. Germline V gives CDR1 MNHNS, CDR2 SASEGT. The trim removed 1 base at V and 7 bases at J, leaving 4 bases unmatched. This CDR3 reads CASSEDRGMQPQHF. The CDR3 nucleotides are TGTGCCAGCAGTGAAGACAGGGGTATGCAGCCCCAGCATTTT.

This clonotype was picked up a small number of times. The chain combines TRBV18 with TRBJ1-2, with D tentatively TRBD1 (6 bases). Trimming removed 3 bases from V and 5 bases from J, with 10 bases in between. The CDR3 has 13 amino acids. Germline V gene data show CDR1 as KGHSH and CDR2 as LQKENI. In nucleotides, the CDR3 is TGTGCCAGCTCACCTCCGGACAGTTATGGCTACACCTTC. It codes for CASSPPDSYGYTF.

The sample holds a few counts of this clonotype. The gene calls are TRBV5-1 and TRBJ2-2, with unresolved D. V gave up 0 bases and J gave up 9 bases, with 12 bases separating them. The CDR3 spans 14 residues. Per germline, CDR1 SGHRS and CDR2 YFSETQ. The CDR3 bases are TGCGCCAGCAGCTTGGGAGTGTCAGCAAGGGAGCTGTTTTTT. The encoded protein is CASSLGVSARELFF.

This clonotype has at least ten counts. The genes are TRBV14 and TRBJ1-1, with D possibly TRBD1 on 6 matching bases. Germline values: CDR1 SGHDN, CDR2 FVKESK. V lost 3 bases, J lost 11 bases, and 13 bases lay in between. The CDR3 extends over 12 amino acids. As DNA, the CDR3 is TGTGCCAGCAGCCAGGGCCCCAGGGGTGCTTTCTTT. The encoded protein is CASSQGPRGAFF.

The table lists this clonotype with many counts. This chain connects TRBV12-3 or TRBV12-4 to TRBJ2-1, with 7 bases that match TRBD2. V shed 6 bases and J 10 bases; nucleotides not matched to a gene: 15. This CDR3 is 15 amino acids long. For the CDR3, the DNA is TGTGCCAGCAGCAAAAACAGCGGGGCCACGGGAGAGCAGTTCTTC. This encodes CASSKNSGATGEQFF.

V usage is TRBV6-6 and J usage is TRBJ1-3; D is unclear. V lost 8 bases, J lost 0 bases, and 8 bases lay in between. Germline CDR1 is MNHNY and CDR2 is SVGAGI (reference sequence). The CDR3 sequence is 13 residues long. CDR3 sequence: CASLGLSGNTIYF. CDR3 coding DNA: TGTGCCAGCCTGGGTCTCTCTGGAAACACCATATATTTT.

This clonotype was detected only a few times. V and J are TRBV5-1 and TRBJ2-1; 7 nucleotides align to TRBD1. With V trimmed by 3 bases and J by 6 bases, 9 bases remained unmatched. CDR1 is SGHRS and CDR2 is YFSETQ in the germline V gene. The CDR3 length is 15 residues. CDR3 sequence (DNA): TGCGCCAGCAGCTCCGGTCAGGGGGACGGCAATGAGCAGTTCTTC. It is translated as CASSSGQGDGNEQFF.

This clonotype was observed a few times. The CDR3 sequence is CASSPRTDNEQFF. CDR3 sequence (DNA): TGTGCCAGCAGCCCGCGGACAGACAATGAGCAGTTCTTC. The chain is built from TRBV7-9 and TRBJ2-1, with a weak D call TRBD1 (6 bases). V lost 5 bases, J lost 5 bases, and 10 bases lay in between. Germline loops: CDR1 SEHNR, CDR2 FQNEAQ (reference sequence). This CDR3 contains 13 residues.